Described below is a single T cell receptor beta chain sequence and its context. The target antigen is unknown. This specimen belongs to a study of cytomegalovirus exposure and HLA in healthy donors. Study outcomes and limitations: Researchers counted 164 TCR beta chains as cytomegalovirus-associated. Some 17,000 TCR beta sequences were associated with HLA alleles at 0.05 false discovery rate in a later analysis. Later analysis found that TCR beta chains associated with HLA were more clonally expanded than other, equally common chains.

Both 60 Vbeta primers and 13 Jbeta primers went into the PCR. Libraries were prepared by immunoSEQ multiplex PCR; TCRdb keeps only in-frame clonotypes and omits some of them. The data hold some 130,000 clones, with less than 85% observed a single time. The source of this sequence is a man in his forties in good health and CMV-seronegative. The sequenced sample was PBMCs.

CDR3 sequence reads: CASSQALGGGAGETQYF. The DNA of the CDR3 is TGCGCCAGCAGCCAGGCACTTGGCGGGGGGGCCGGGGAGACCCAGTACTTC. This rearrangement joins TRBV4-1 to TRBJ2-5; TRBD2 matches 9 bases. Trimming removed 3 bases from V and 5 bases from J; junction bases left unmatched: 13. This CDR3 region has 17 residues. The germline gives CDR1 MGHRA, CDR2 YSYEKL.